This T cell receptor (beta chain) was sequenced in a study of T cell repertoires in cytomegalovirus infection. At the level of the study: From public TCR beta signatures came an indication of both CMV infection and matching HLA type. Study-wide results and caveats: Predominance within the ex vivo response was attributable to HLA-C-restricted CMV-specific TCR beta clonotypes. Summed public TCR beta family frequency identified CMV carriers bearing the relevant HLA.

V dropped 0 bases and J dropped 2 bases, with 11 bases sitting between them. This CDR3 is built from 15 residues. Germline CDR1 reads SGHTA; CDR2 reads FQGNSA. Using its own MiXCR run on the reads, TCRdb lists one record per CDR3 protein. In the table there are around 740,000 distinct CDR3 sequences, 35% to 40% of which are singletons. This clonotype was recorded a few times. The antigen is not known. This sequence joins TRBV7-2 and TRBJ2-7, with TRBD1 as a possible D gene (5 bases). Sequencing used PBMCs. This TCR derives from a human donor in good health (CMV status not recorded). Some clones in this sample may be carry-over from other donors' samples. The CDR3 sequence is CASSLAPRVPYEQYF. CDR3 nucleotides: TGTGCCAGCAGCTTAGCGCCCAGGGTTCCCTACGAGCAGTACTTC.